The source of this T cell receptor beta chain is a study of breast tumors, draining lymph nodes, adjacent tissues. The study's findings and limits: Luminal-like breast cancer showed significantly higher tumor–nontumor repertoire similarity than basal-like. Findings are consistent with lymph node origin and intratumoral expansion of most tumor T cells. Tumor TCR diversity was below lymph nodes but above nontumor tissue. That most tumor T cells come from lymph nodes remained unproven.

This clonotype occurred many times. Its specificity is not known. Trimming removed 0 bases from V and 3 bases from J; junction bases left unmatched: 10. Germline V gene lookup returns CDR1 LNHNV and CDR2 YYDKDF (reference sequence). The CDR3 spans 19 residues. MiXCR, run by TCRdb on the multiplex PCR reads, gives a single entry per CDR3 protein. The table has some 200,000 distinct CDR3 sequences, approximately 30% seen once. Axillary draining lymph nodes of breast cancer patients supplied the node samples. The receptor's source is a female donor with breast cancer. Some clones in this sample may be carry-over from other donors' samples. This chain links TRBV15 with TRBJ2-6, with TRBD1 matching 8 bases. Sequenced material: axillary lymph node tissue. CDR3 nucleotide sequence: TGTGCCACCAGCAGAGATCGAGTGACAGGGGTCGTTGGGGCCAACGTCCTGACTTTC. The encoded protein is CATSRDRVTGVVGANVLTF.